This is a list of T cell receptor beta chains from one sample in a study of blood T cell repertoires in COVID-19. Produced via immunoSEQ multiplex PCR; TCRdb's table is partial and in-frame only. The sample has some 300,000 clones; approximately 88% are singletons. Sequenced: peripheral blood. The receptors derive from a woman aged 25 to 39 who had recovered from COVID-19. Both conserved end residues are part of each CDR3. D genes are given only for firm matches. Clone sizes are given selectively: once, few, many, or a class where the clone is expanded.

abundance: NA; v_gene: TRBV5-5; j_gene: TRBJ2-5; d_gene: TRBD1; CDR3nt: TGTGCCAGCAGCATTTGGACAGGAGGCGGAGTAGAGACCCAGTACTTC; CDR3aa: CASSIWTGGGVETQYF
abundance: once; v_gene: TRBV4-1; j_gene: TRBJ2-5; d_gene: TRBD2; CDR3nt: TGCGCCAGCAGCCGAGACGGGACTAGCGGGCAAGAGACCCAGTACTTC; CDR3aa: CASSRDGTSGQETQYF
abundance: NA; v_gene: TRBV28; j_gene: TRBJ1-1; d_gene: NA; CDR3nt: TGTGCCAGCAGGAAGACTGACTACACTGAAGCTTTCTTT; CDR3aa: CASRKTDYTEAFF
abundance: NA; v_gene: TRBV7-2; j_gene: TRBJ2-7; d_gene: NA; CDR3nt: TGTGCCAGCAGCTCCAGGGGCCGAACCTACGAGCAGTACTTC; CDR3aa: CASSSRGRTYEQYF
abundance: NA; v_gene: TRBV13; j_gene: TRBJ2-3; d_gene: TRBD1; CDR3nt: TGTGCCAGCAGCCCACCGGGACAGGGTATAGATACGCAGTATTTT; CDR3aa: CASSPPGQGIDTQYF
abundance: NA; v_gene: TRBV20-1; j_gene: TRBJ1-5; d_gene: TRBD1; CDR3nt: TGCAGTGCTAGTGGGACAGGGAGGAGCAATCAGCCCCAGCATTTT; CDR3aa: CSASGTGRSNQPQHF
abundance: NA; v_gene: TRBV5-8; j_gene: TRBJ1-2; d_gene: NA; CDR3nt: TGTGCCAGCAGCTTGGGGGACAATTCAGTCTATGGCTACACCTTC; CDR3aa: CASSLGDNSVYGYTF
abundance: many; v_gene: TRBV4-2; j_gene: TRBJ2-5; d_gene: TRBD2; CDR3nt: TGTGCCAGCAGCCAAGATCGGGGGGGCCAAGAGACCCAGTACTTC; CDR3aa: CASSQDRGGQETQYF
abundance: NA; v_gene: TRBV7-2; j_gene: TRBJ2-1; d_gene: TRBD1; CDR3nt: TGTGCCAGCAGCCTAGGACAGGCGGCAGGGGAGCAGTTCTTC; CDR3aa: CASSLGQAAGEQFF
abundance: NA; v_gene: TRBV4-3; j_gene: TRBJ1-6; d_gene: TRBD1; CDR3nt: TGCGCCAGCAGCCAACAGGGGGACTATAATTCACCCCTCCACTTT; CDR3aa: CASSQQGDYNSPLHF
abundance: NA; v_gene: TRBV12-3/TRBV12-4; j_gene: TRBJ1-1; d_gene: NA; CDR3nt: TGTGCCAGCAGTTACGCAGGGGCAGAAGCTTTCTTT; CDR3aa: CASSYAGAEAFF
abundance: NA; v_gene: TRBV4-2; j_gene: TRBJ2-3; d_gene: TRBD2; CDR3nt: TGTGCCAGCAGCCTAGGGGCGAGCGGGGGGCGAACTAGCACAGATACGCAGTATTTT; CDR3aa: CASSLGASGGRTSTDTQYF
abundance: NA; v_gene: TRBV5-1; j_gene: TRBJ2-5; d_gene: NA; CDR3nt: TGCGCCAGCCGACCGGGATCCCAAGAGACCCAGTACTTC; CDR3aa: CASRPGSQETQYF
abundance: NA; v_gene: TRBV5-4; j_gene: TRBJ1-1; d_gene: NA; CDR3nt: TGTGCCAGCAGCCCGGGGGGGAGGAACACTGAAGCTTTCTTT; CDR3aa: CASSPGGRNTEAFF
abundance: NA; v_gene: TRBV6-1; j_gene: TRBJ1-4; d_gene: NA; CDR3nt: TGTGCCAGCAGTGCTGGACACATACCATCTAATGAAAAACTGTTTTTT; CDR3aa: CASSAGHIPSNEKLFF
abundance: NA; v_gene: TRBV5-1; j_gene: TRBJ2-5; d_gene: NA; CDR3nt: TGCGCCAGCAGGTCGAGGGCTAGTGAGGAGACCCAGTACTTC; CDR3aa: CASRSRASEETQYF
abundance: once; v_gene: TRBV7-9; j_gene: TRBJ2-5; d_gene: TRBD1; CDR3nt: TGTGCCAGCAGCCCAACAGGGGGAGAGACCCAGTACTTC; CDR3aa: CASSPTGGETQYF
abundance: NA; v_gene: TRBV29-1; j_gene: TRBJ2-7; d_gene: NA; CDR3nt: TGCAGCGTTGCCAGGGGATTCGACGAGCAGTACTTC; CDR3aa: CSVARGFDEQYF
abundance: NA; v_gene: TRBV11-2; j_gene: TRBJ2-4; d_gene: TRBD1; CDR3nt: TGTGCCAGCAGCTTAGAACTGGGACAGGGAATAGCCAAAAACATTCAGTACTTC; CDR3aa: CASSLELGQGIAKNIQYF
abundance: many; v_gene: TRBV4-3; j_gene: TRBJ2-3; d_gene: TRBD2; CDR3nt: TGCGCCAGCAGCCAAGATTCGGCTAGCGGGGGGCCGCGTGATACGCAGTATTTT; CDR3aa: CASSQDSASGGPRDTQYF
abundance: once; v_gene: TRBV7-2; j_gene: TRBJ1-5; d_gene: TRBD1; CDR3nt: TGTGCCAGCAGCCCGGACAGGGCTGAGCCCCAGCATTTT; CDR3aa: CASSPDRAEPQHF
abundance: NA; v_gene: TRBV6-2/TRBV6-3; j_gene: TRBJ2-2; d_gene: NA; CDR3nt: TGTGCCAGCAGTCCAATCACAGGGTCACGAAACACCGGGGAGCTGTTTTTT; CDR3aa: CASSPITGSRNTGELFF
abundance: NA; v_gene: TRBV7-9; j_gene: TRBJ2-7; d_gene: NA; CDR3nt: TGTGCCAGCAGCTCCGGGACACCCTACGAGCAGTACTTC; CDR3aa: CASSSGTPYEQYF
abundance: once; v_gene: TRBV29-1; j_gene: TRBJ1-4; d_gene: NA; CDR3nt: TGCAGCGTCGCACAGGGATCGGCTAATGAAAAACTGTTTTTT; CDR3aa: CSVAQGSANEKLFF
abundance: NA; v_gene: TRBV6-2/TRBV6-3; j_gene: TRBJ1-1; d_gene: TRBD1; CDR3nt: TGTGCCAGCAGTGACTACAGGGGCACTGAAGCTTTCTTT; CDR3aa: CASSDYRGTEAFF
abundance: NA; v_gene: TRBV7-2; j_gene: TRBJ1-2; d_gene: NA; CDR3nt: TGTGCCAGCAGCTTAGGGCTGAACTATGGCTACACCTTC; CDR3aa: CASSLGLNYGYTF
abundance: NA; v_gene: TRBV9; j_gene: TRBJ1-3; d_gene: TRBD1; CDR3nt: TGTGCCAGCAGCGTAGCGGGGACAGGGGCCTCTGGAAACACCATATATTTT; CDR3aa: CASSVAGTGASGNTIYF
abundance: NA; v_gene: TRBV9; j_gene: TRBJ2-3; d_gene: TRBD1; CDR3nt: TGTGCCAGCAGCGTAGATCCAGGGGGTACCACAGATACGCAGTATTTT; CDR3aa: CASSVDPGGTTDTQYF
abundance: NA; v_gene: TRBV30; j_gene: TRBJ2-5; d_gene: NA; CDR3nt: TGTGCCTGGGCGGAAGTTAGCAAGGAGACCCAGTACTTC; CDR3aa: CAWAEVSKETQYF
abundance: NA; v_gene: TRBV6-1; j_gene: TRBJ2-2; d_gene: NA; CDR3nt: TGTGCCAGCAGCGAAGTATGGGCCACCGGGGAGCTGTTTTTT; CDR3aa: CASSEVWATGELFF
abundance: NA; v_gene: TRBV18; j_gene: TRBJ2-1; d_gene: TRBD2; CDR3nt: TGTGCCAGCTCACCACAGGCGGGGGGCCCCTACAATGAGCAGTTCTTC; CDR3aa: CASSPQAGGPYNEQFF
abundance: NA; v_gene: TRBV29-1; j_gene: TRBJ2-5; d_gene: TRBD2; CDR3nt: TGCAGCGTCGTGCGGGGGGAGGAGACCCAGTACTTC; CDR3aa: CSVVRGEETQYF
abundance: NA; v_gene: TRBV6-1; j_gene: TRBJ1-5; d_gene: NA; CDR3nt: TGTGCCAGCAGTGAACGGGGGGTGCAGCCCCAGCATTTT; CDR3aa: CASSERGVQPQHF
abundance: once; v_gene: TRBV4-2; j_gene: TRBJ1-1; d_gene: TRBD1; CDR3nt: TGTGCCAGCAGCCAAGACAGGGGGCAGGGCACTGAAGCTTTCTTT; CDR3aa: CASSQDRGQGTEAFF
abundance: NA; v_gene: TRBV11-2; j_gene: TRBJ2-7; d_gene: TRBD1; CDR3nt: TGTGCCAGCAGCTCGACCAGGGGGTCTCTCGAGCAGTACTTC; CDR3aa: CASSSTRGSLEQYF
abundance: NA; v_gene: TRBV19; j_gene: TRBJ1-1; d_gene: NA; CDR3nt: TGTGCCAGTAGTATTCAGGGTGACACTGAAGCTTTCTTT; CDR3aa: CASSIQGDTEAFF
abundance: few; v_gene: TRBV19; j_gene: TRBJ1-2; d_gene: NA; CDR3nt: TGTGCCAGTAGTATCGGAGGGGAAGTCTATGGCTACACCTTC; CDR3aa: CASSIGGEVYGYTF
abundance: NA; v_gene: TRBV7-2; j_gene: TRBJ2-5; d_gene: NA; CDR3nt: TGTGCCAGCAGCTTAGCTTCTGGGGCCCGGGAGACCCAGTACTTC; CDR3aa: CASSLASGARETQYF
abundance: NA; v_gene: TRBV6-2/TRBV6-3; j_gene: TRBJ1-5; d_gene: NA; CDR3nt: TGTGCCAGCAGTTCACAACAGGGCTTTTATCAGCCCCAGCATTTT; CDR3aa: CASSSQQGFYQPQHF
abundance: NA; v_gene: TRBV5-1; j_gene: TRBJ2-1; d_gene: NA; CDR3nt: TGCGCCAGCAGCTTCCCCGGGGGACTTGAGCAGTTCTTC; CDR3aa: CASSFPGGLEQFF
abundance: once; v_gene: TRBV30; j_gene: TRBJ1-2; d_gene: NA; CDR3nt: TGTGCCTGGAGTAGGGGTACTGACTATGGCTACACCTTC; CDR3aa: CAWSRGTDYGYTF
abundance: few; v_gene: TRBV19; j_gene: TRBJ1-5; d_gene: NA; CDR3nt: TGTGCCAGTAGTATAGGACAGGCCGGCCAGCCCCAGCATTTT; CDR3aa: CASSIGQAGQPQHF
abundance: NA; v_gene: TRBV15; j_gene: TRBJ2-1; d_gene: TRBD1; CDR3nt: TGTGCCACCAGCAGAGATCAGGGCAGGGGGTTTGGTGAGCAGTTCTTC; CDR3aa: CATSRDQGRGFGEQFF
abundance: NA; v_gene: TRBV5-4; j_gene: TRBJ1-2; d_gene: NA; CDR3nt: TGTGCCAGCAGCCCCCCCTCAGGGAACTATGGCTACACCTTC; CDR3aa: CASSPPSGNYGYTF
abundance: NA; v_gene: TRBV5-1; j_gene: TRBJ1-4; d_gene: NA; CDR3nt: TGCGCCAGCAGCGGGCAGGGGCCCTCAACTAATGAAAAACTGTTTTTT; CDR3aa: CASSGQGPSTNEKLFF
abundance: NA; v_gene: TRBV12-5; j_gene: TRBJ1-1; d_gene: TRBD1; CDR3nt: TGTGCTAGTGGTTTGGTGGTCGGACAGGGATCAACTGAAGCTTTCTTT; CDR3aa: CASGLVVGQGSTEAFF
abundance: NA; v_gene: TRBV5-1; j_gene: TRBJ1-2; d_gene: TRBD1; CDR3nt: TGCGCCACCGGGACAGGGGGCTTCTCTAACTATGGCTACACCTTC; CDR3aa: CATGTGGFSNYGYTF
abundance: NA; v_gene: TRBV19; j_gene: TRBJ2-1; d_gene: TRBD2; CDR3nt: TGTGCCAGACCGGCGACGGGGGAGGGCAATGAGCAGTTCTTC; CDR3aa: CARPATGEGNEQFF